The 20 T cell receptor beta chains below all came from one sample that was sequenced in a study of OX40 agonist ivuxolimab in advanced cancers. Profiled with immunoSEQ multiplex PCR; TCRdb holds only in-frame clones, not every one. Found here are tens of thousands of clones, 80% to 90% of them singletons; the top ten hold 1.1%. Sequences were derived from CD4+ or CD8+ T cells sorted from blood, sampled in a trial of the OX40 agonist ivuxolimab. The origin of the receptors is an adult with an advanced solid tumor such as melanoma, head and neck, liver or kidney cancer.

This chain joins TRBV9 and TRBJ2-5; D perhaps matches TRBD1 (5 bases). This CDR3 spans 15 amino acids. Looked up from germline, CDR1 is SGDLS and CDR2 is YYNGEE. V lost 0 bases and J lost 2, with 11 bases in between. CDR3 loop: CASSVGWQGQETQYF. CDR3 in DNA: TGTGCCAGCAGCGTAGGGTGGCAGGGACAAGAGACCCAGTACTTC.

The gene calls are TRBV7-2 and TRBJ2-5; D unresolved. The CDR3 runs 12 residues. V was pared by 5 bases and J by 5 bases, with 9 bases between. The germline gives CDR1 SGHTA, CDR2 FQGNSA. The CDR3 DNA is TGTGCCAGCAGCACTAACATGGAGACCCAGTACTTC. Encoded protein: CASSTNMETQYF. The full variable domain, with the rest looked up from reference TRBV7-2 and TRBJ2-5, is GAGVSQSPSNKVTEKGKDVELRCDPISGHTALYWYRQSLGQGLEFLIYFQGNSAPDKSGLPSDRFSAERTGGSVSTLTIQRTQQEDSAVYLCASSTNMETQYFGPGTRLLVL.

The chain has TRBV2 and TRBJ1-2; 12 bases line up with TRBD1. Trimming at V came to 7 bases and at J to 8 bases, leaving 14 bases not matched to a gene. CDR1 and CDR2 (germline): SNHLY, FYNNEI. The length of the CDR3 is 16 residues. The CDR3 coding sequence is TGTGCCAGCATGCCCTTAACGGGACAGGGGGCTTACGGCTACACCTTC. Amino acids: CASMPLTGQGAYGYTF.

The chain has TRBV7-2 and TRBJ2-1, with D maybe TRBD1 (6 bases). Per the germline V gene, CDR1 is SGHTA and CDR2 is FQGNSA. This CDR3 spans 12 amino acids. The germline V and J ends were trimmed by 7 bases and 6 bases, with 10 bases remaining between them. The CDR3 DNA is TGTGCCAGCACTGTCAGGGGCAATGAGCAGTTCTTC. Translated: CASTVRGNEQFF.

This clone has a handful of counts. The V call is TRBV5-6, the J call TRBJ1-1, with TRBD1 matching 7 bases. The V gene's germline CDR1 is SGHDT and CDR2 YYEEEE. CDR3 size: 13 residues. Unmatched junction bases numbered 7, after V lost 1 base and J lost 10 bases. CDR3 sequence (DNA): TGTGCCAGCAGCTTGTTACAGGGGCTAGGAGCTTTCTTT. It specifies CASSLLQGLGAFF. Variable domain in full (rest from reference TRBV5-6 and TRBJ1-1): DAGVTQSPTHLIKTRGQQVTLRCSPKSGHDTVSWYQQALGQGPQFIFQYYEEEERQRGNFPDRFSGHQFPNYSSELNVNALLLGDSALYLCASSLLQGLGAFFGQGTRLTVV.

In nucleotides, the CDR3 is TGTGCCAGCAGCCCCGTCGGGACAGGGGCCACAGATACGCAGTATTTT. Its protein product is CASSPVGTGATDTQYF. This sequence joins TRBV7-7 and TRBJ2-3, with 10 bases that match TRBD1. Per germline, CDR1 SSHAT and CDR2 FNYEAQ (reference sequence). The CDR3 is 16 residues long. The V and J ends lost 5 bases and 2 bases, in that order; junction bases with no gene match: 7.

The chain couples TRBV10-3 to TRBJ1-5; D remains unclear. Between the trimmed V and J ends, which lost 7 bases and 0 bases, there was a span of 7 bases. Germline CDR1 ENHRY, CDR2 SYGVKD. This CDR3 spans 13 amino acids. DNA of the CDR3: TGTGCCATCAACGGAGATAGCAATCAGCCCCAGCATTTT. The encoded protein is CAINGDSNQPQHF.

This sequence joins TRBV28 and TRBJ2-5; D call uncertain. The germline V gene encodes CDR1 MDHEN and CDR2 SYDVKM. This CDR3 region has 12 residues. V gave up 2 bases and J gave up 5 bases, with 6 bases separating them. CDR3 residues: CASSLISETQYF. As DNA, the CDR3 is TGTGCCAGCAGTTTAATTTCGGAGACCCAGTACTTC.

This chain connects TRBV13 to TRBJ1-3; D is uncertain. Trimming left V 5 bases short and J 6 bases short, with 17 bases between. Germline V lookup: CDR1 PRHDT, CDR2 FYEKMQ (reference sequence). This CDR3 spans 15 amino acids. CDR3 amino acids: CASSVEGFQENTIYF. CDR3 nucleotide sequence: TGTGCCAGCAGCGTCGAGGGTTTTCAAGAAAACACCATATATTTT.

V gene TRBV7-9 combines with J gene TRBJ1-3, with D hard to call. CDR1 and CDR2 (germline): SEHNR, FQNEAQ (reference sequence). Trimming shortened V by 5 bases and J by 4 bases, and 15 bases separated the two germline ends. The CDR3 covers 15 residues. The CDR3 reads CASSPPRRIGNTIYF. CDR3 DNA: TGTGCCAGCAGCCCCCCACGGCGGATAGGAAACACCATATATTTT.

The genes are TRBV7-9 and TRBJ1-5; D remains ambiguous. V was shortened by 1 base and J by 0 bases, with 7 bases between the two germline ends. Germline V gene lookup returns CDR1 SEHNR and CDR2 FQNEAQ (reference sequence). The CDR3 contains 15 residues. The CDR3 is CASSLGTDSNQPQHF. CDR3 sequence (DNA): TGTGCCAGCAGCTTAGGGACCGATAGCAATCAGCCCCAGCATTTT.

The rearrangement links TRBV30 to TRBJ2-5; either TRBD1 or TRBD2 may fit D (5 bases each). CDR1 is GTSNPN, CDR2 SVGIG, per germline (reference sequence). Trimming left V 5 bases short and J 2 bases short, with 18 bases between. The CDR3 length is 15 residues. CDR3: CAWDKGTRQQETQYF. CDR3 DNA: TGTGCCTGGGATAAGGGGACCAGGCAACAAGAGACCCAGTACTTC.

The gene calls are TRBV28 and TRBJ2-5; D is undetermined. V lost 5 bases and J 10 bases, leaving 14 bases between the germline ends. Germline lookup yields CDR1 MDHEN and CDR2 SYDVKM. The CDR3 loop spans 12 amino acids. The CDR3 bases are TGTGCCAGCAGTCAACCCTCACCGGGCCAGTACTTC. Translated: CASSQPSPGQYF.

V and J are TRBV6-1 and TRBJ1-5, with TRBD1 as a possible D gene (5 bases). Trimming took 0 bases from V and 5 from J, leaving 14 bases between them. The CDR3 loop spans 16 amino acids. CDR1 is MNHNS and CDR2 is SASEGT in the germline V gene. CDR3 sequence: CASSEATWGFDQPQHF. Written as DNA, the CDR3 is TGTGCCAGCAGTGAAGCGACATGGGGGTTTGATCAGCCCCAGCATTTT.

This sequence joins TRBV29-1 and TRBJ1-5; D perhaps matches TRBD1 (6 bases). This CDR3 spans 13 amino acids. V was trimmed by 5 bases and J by 6 bases, leaving 14 bases between them. Germline values: CDR1 SQVTM, CDR2 ANQGSEA. This CDR3 is CSVKQGGGQPQHF. The CDR3 nucleotides read TGCAGCGTTAAACAGGGAGGAGGTCAGCCCCAGCATTTT. Variable domain in full (rest from reference TRBV29-1 and TRBJ1-5): SAVISQKPSRDICQRGTSLTIQCQVDSQVTMMFWYRQQPGQSLTLIATANQGSEATYESGFVIDKFPISRPNLTFSTLTVSNMSPEDSSIYLCSVKQGGGQPQHFGDGTRLSIL.

In its sample, this clone was seen a few times. The chain employs TRBV2 and TRBJ2-2; possible D gene TRBD1, 5 bases. In germline, CDR1 is SNHLY, CDR2 FYNNEI. The CDR3 runs 14 residues. V dropped 6 bases and J dropped 1 base, with 9 bases sitting between them. The CDR3 coding sequence is TGTGCCAGCAGGATTGGACAGAACACCGGGGAGCTGTTTTTT. Protein sequence: CASRIGQNTGELFF.

The chain carries TRBV19 and TRBJ1-3; D gene uncertain. V shed 6 bases and J shed 0 bases, with 12 bases lying between them. This CDR3 is built from 15 residues. CDR1 and CDR2 (germline): LNHDA, SQIVND (reference sequence). CDR3 in amino acids: CASSGSRLSGNTIYF. As DNA, the CDR3 is TGTGCCAGTAGCGGTTCGCGGCTCTCTGGAAACACCATATATTTT.

V usage is TRBV28 and J usage is TRBJ1-1; the D is unclear. The CDR3 is 12 amino acids. The germline V gene has CDR1 MDHEN and CDR2 SYDVKM. The V and J ends lost 8 bases and 2 bases respectively, with 9 bases between them. DNA for the CDR3: TGTGCCAGCGGCACACCCAACACTGAAGCTTTCTTT. It encodes CASGTPNTEAFF.

The V call is TRBV7-3, the J call TRBJ2-2; 9 nucleotides match TRBD2. This CDR3 spans 15 amino acids. The J segment lost 6 bases and the V segment lost 6 bases, leaving 8 bases of the junction unmatched. CDR1 SGHTA and CDR2 FQGTGA come from the germline V gene. CDR3 in amino acids: CASSSPGLAPGELFF. DNA of the CDR3: TGTGCCAGCAGTTCTCCGGGACTAGCCCCCGGGGAGCTGTTTTTT.

The chain combines TRBV28 with TRBJ1-6; TRBD1 agrees at 9 bases. V dropped 6 bases and J dropped 7; count of bases not matched to a gene: 4. This CDR3 comprises 14 residues. From germline, CDR1 is MDHEN and CDR2 SYDVKM. CDR3 residues: CASSRDRANSPLHF. As DNA, the CDR3 is TGTGCCAGCAGCCGGGACAGGGCGAATTCACCCCTCCACTTT. The entire variable domain, with the rest obtained from reference TRBV28 and TRBJ1-6, is as follows: DVKVTQSSRYLVKRTGEKVFLECVQDMDHENMFWYRQDPGLGLRLIYFSYDVKMKEKGDIPEGYSVSREKKERFSLILESASTNQTSMYLCASSRDRANSPLHFGNGTRLTVT.